This T cell receptor (beta chain) was profiled in a study of T cell changes during pregnancy in multiple sclerosis. TCRdb keeps only in-frame clones here, not all; method: immunoSEQ multiplex PCR. The data show fewer than 70,000 clones, roughly 92% seen once. V gave up 2 bases and J gave up 3 bases; unmatched junction bases: 6. CDR3 length equals 16 residues. CDR1 and CDR2 (germline): MNHNS, SASEGT. Sequencing was performed on peripheral blood, taken in the second trimester of pregnancy. The chain uses TRBV6-1 and TRBJ2-1; TRBD1 agrees at 8 bases. This receptor was taken from a female donor with multiple sclerosis, enrolled in a pregnancy study. In DNA form, the CDR3 reads TGTGCCAGCAGTGAAATAGGACAGGGCGGCTACAATGAGCAGTTCTTC. Amino acid sequence: CASSEIGQGGYNEQFF.